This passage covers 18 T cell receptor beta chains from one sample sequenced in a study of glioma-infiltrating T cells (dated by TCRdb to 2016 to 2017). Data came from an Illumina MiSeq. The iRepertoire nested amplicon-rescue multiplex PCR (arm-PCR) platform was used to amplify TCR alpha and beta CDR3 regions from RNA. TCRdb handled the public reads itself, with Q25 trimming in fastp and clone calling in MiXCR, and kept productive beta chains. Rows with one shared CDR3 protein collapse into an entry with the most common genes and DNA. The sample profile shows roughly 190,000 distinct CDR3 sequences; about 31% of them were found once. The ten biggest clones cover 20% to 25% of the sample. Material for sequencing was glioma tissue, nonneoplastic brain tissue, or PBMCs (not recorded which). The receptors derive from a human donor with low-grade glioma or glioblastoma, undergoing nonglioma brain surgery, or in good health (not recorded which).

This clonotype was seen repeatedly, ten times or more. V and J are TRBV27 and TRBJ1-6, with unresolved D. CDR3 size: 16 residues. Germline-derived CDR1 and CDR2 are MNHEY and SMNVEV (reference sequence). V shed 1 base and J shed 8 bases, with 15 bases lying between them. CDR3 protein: CASSLWATGGDSPLHF. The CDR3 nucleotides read TGTGCCAGCAGTTTATGGGCTACCGGCGGGGATTCACCCCTCCACTTT.

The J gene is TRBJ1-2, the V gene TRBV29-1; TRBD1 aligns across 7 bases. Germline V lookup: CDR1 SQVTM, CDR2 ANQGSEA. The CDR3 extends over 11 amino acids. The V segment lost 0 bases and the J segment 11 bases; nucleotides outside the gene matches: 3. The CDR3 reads CSVEEQGQYTF. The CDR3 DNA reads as TGCAGCGTTGAAGAACAGGGACAGTACACCTTC. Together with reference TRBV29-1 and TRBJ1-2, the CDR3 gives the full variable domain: SAVISQKPSRDICQRGTSLTIQCQVDSQVTMMFWYRQQPGQSLTLIATANQGSEATYESGFVIDKFPISRPNLTFSTLTVSNMSPEDSSIYLCSVEEQGQYTFGSGTRLTVV.

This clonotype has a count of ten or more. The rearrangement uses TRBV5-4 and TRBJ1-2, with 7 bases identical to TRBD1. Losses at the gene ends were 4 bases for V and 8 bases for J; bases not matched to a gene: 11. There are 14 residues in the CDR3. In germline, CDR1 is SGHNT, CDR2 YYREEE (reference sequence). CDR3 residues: CASSQTGTDSGYTF. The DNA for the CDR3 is TGTGCCAGCAGCCAGACCGGGACAGATTCCGGCTACACCTTC.

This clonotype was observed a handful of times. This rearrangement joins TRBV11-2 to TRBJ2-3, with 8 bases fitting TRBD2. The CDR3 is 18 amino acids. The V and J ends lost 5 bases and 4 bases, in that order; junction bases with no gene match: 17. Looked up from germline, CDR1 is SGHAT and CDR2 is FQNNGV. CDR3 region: CASSANGGDLSTSDTQYF. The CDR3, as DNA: TGTGCCAGCAGCGCTAACGGGGGGGACCTTTCTACTTCAGATACGCAGTATTTT.

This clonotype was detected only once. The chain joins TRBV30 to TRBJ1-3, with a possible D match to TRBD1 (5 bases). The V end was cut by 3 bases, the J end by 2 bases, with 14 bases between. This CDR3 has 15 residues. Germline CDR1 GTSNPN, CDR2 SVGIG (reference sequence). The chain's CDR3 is CAWRIGGAAGNTIYF. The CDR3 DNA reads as TGTGCCTGGAGGATCGGAGGGGCAGCTGGAAACACCATATATTTT.

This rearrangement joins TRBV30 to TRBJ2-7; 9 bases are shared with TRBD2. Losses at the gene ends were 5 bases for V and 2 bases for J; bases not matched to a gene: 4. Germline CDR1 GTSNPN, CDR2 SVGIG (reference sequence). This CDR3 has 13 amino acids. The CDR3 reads CAWGSGRAYEQYF. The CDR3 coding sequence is TGTGCCTGGGGTAGCGGGAGAGCCTACGAGCAGTACTTC. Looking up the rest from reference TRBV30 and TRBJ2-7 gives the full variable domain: SQTIHQWPATLVQPVGSPLSLECTVEGTSNPNLYWYRQAAGRGLQLLFYSVGIGQISSEVPQNLSASRPQDRQFILSSKKLLLSDSGFYLCAWGSGRAYEQYFGPGTRLTVT.

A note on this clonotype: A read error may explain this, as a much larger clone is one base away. CDR3 region: CRVSGSNGYTF. CDR3 sequence (DNA): TGCAGGGTTTCAGGGTCGAATGGCTACACCTTC. The chain employs TRBV29-1 and TRBJ1-2; perhaps TRBD1 as D (5 bases). Germline V CDR1 and CDR2: SQVTM, ANQGSEA. The CDR3 runs to 11 residues.

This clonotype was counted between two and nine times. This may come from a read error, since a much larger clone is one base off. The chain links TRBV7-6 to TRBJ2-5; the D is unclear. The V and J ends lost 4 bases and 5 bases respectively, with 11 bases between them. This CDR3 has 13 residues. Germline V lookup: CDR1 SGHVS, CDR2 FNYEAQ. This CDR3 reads CASSSQIAETQYF. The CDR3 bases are TGTGCCAGCAGCTCCCAAATCGCCGAGACCCAGTACTTC.

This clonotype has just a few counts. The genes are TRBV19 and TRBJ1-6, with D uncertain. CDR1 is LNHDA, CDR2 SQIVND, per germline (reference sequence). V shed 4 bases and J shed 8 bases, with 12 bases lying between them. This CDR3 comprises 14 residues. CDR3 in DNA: TGTGCCAGTAGTAGCGGACCTTGGGATTCACCCCTCCACTTT. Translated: CASSSGPWDSPLHF.

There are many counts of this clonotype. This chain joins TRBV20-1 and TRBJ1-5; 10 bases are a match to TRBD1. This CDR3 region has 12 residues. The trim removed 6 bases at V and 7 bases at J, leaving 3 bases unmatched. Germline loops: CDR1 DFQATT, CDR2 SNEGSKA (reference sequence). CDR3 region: CSARDRGQPQHF. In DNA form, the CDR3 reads TGCAGTGCCCGGGACAGGGGACAGCCCCAGCATTTT.

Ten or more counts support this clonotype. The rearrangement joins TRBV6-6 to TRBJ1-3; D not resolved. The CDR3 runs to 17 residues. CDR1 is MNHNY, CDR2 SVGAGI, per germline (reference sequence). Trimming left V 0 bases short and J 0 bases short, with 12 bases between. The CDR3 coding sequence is TGTGCCAGCAGTTACTCGAGTGCGGCACTCTCTGGAAACACCATATATTTT. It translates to CASSYSSAALSGNTIYF.

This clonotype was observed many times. CDR3 amino acids: CASSPGLAGGKETQYF. CDR3 coding DNA: TGTGCCAGCAGTCCAGGACTAGCGGGAGGGAAAGAGACCCAGTACTTC. This sequence joins TRBV6-1 and TRBJ2-5; 15 bases agree with TRBD2. V lost 5 bases, J lost 3 bases, and 4 bases stayed unmatched. Germline assignment: CDR1 MNHNS and CDR2 SASEGT. The length of the CDR3 is 16 residues.

CDR3 sequence: CASRPGQGTQYF. CDR3 DNA sequence: TGTGCCAGCAGACCGGGACAGGGGACCCAGTACTTC. The gene calls are TRBV27 and TRBJ2-5; 9 nucleotides agree with TRBD1. Germline assignment: CDR1 MNHEY and CDR2 SMNVEV (reference sequence). V trimming: 6 bases; J trimming: 7 bases; junction bases outside the gene matches: 3. CDR3 length: 12 residues.

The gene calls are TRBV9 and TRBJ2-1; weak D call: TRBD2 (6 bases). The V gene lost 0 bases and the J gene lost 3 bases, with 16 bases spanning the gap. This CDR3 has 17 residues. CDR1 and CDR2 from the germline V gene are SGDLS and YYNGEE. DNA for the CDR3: TGTGCCAGCAGCGTAGCTACTTGGGAGGAGGACTACAATGAGCAGTTCTTC. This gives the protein CASSVATWEEDYNEQFF.

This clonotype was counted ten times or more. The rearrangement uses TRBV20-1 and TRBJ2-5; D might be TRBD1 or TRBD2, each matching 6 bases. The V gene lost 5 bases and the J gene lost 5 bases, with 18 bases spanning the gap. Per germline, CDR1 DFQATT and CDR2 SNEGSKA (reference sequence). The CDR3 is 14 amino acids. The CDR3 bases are TGCAGTGCTCCCCCAACGGGGGCTACGGAGACCCAGTACTTC. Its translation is CSAPPTGATETQYF.

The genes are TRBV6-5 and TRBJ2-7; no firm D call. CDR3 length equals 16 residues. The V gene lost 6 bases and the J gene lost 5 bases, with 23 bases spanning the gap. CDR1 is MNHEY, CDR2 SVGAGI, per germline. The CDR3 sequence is CASSISWQSSYNEQYF. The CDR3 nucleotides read TGTGCCAGCAGCATATCCTGGCAGAGCTCCTACAACGAGCAGTACTTC.

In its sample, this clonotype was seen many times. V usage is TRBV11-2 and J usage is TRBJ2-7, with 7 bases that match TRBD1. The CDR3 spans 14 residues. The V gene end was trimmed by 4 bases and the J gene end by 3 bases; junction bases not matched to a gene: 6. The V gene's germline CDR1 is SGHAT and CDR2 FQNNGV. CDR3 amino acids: CASSSTGKGYEQYF. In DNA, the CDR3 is TGTGCCAGCAGCTCGACAGGGAAGGGCTACGAGCAGTACTTC.

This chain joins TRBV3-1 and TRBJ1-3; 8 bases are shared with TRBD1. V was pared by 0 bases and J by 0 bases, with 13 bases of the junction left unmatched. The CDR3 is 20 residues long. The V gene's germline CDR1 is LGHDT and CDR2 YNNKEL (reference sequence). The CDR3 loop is CASSQEPRMTGVISGNTIYF. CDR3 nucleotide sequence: TGTGCCAGCAGCCAAGAACCAAGAATGACAGGGGTGATCTCTGGAAACACCATATATTTT.